This T cell receptor beta chain was found in a study of OX40 agonist ivuxolimab in advanced cancers. The wider study: Ivuxolimab, an agonist antibody against OX40 (CD134), was given to patients.

The V gene's germline CDR1 is SGHNT and CDR2 YENEEA. The CDR3 has 15 residues. The V and J ends lost 4 bases and 8 bases, in that order; junction bases with no gene match: 8. General study findings and limits: The antigens recognized by the expanded peripheral T cells, that is their antigen specificity, were not determined.

TCRdb keeps only in-frame clones here, not all; method: immunoSEQ multiplex PCR. This sample has about 64,000 clones, with around 84% found just once. Points on this clone: Its antigen remains unknown.

This sample comprised CD4+ or CD8+ T cells sorted from blood, obtained in a trial of the OX40 agonist ivuxolimab. V is TRBV11-3 and J is TRBJ2-1; TRBD1 matches at 10 bases. The sequence derives from an adult with an advanced solid tumor such as melanoma, head and neck, liver or kidney cancer. CDR3 sequence reads: CASSSVGQGGDEQFF. CDR3 coding DNA: TGTGCCAGCAGCTCAGTCGGACAGGGGGGTGATGAGCAGTTCTTC.